The rows below give T cell receptor beta chains drawn from one sample of a study of OX40 agonist ivuxolimab in advanced cancers. Sequencing used immunoSEQ multiplex PCR; TCRdb keeps in-frame clones, though not all of them. The sample holds tens of thousands of clones, around nine tenths seen once. Source: CD4+ or CD8+ T cells sorted from blood, taken in a trial of the OX40 agonist ivuxolimab. The receptors were sampled from an adult with an advanced solid tumor such as melanoma, head and neck, liver or kidney cancer. Each CDR3 is given with its conserved first and last residue. The D gene is left open where the match is weak. Not all rows give a size; the values are once, few, many and, for expanded clones, a class.

v_gene: TRBV4-3; j_gene: TRBJ2-7; d_gene: TRBD1; abundance: .; CDR3nt: TGCGCCAGCAGCCATCTACAGGGGGTGTCCTACGAGCAGTACTTC; CDR3aa: CASSHLQGVSYEQYF
v_gene: TRBV6-5; j_gene: TRBJ1-1; d_gene: .; abundance: .; CDR3nt: TGTGCCAGCAGCCGCGGGACACCCGCATACACTGAAGCTTTCTTT; CDR3aa: CASSRGTPAYTEAFF
v_gene: TRBV4-3; j_gene: TRBJ2-1; d_gene: .; abundance: .; CDR3nt: TGCGCCAGCTCCCAGGACTATCTTACCCCCAATGAGCAGTTCTTC; CDR3aa: CASSQDYLTPNEQFF
v_gene: TRBV5-5; j_gene: TRBJ2-4; d_gene: TRBD1; abundance: once; CDR3nt: TGTGCCAGCAGCCCCGGGACAGGAAACGTTCAGTACTTC; CDR3aa: CASSPGTGNVQYF
v_gene: TRBV5-1; j_gene: TRBJ2-5; d_gene: TRBD2; abundance: .; CDR3nt: TGCGCCAGCAGCCTACTAGGACTAGCCGAGACCCAGTACTTC; CDR3aa: CASSLLGLAETQYF
v_gene: TRBV5-4; j_gene: TRBJ1-3; d_gene: TRBD1; abundance: .; CDR3nt: TGTGCCAGCAGCGCCAGACAGGGGTCAGGAAACACCATATATTTT; CDR3aa: CASSARQGSGNTIYF
v_gene: TRBV2; j_gene: TRBJ2-5; d_gene: TRBD2; abundance: few; CDR3nt: TGTGCCAGCGGGAGGGTGGGGACCCAGTACTTC; CDR3aa: CASGRVGTQYF
v_gene: TRBV10-3; j_gene: TRBJ2-3; d_gene: .; abundance: .; CDR3nt: TGTGCCATCAGTGAAGAGCGGGATACGCAGTATTTT; CDR3aa: CAISEERDTQYF
v_gene: TRBV5-6; j_gene: TRBJ1-2; d_gene: TRBD1; abundance: once; CDR3nt: TGTGCCAGCAGCCAAAGCGACGGTGACAGGGGGCGTCGGGGCTACACCTTC; CDR3aa: CASSQSDGDRGRRGYTF
v_gene: TRBV27; j_gene: TRBJ2-7; d_gene: TRBD2; abundance: .; CDR3nt: TGTGCCAGCAGTCCCCGAACTAGCGGGAATTCCTACGAGCAGTACTTC; CDR3aa: CASSPRTSGNSYEQYF
v_gene: TRBV5-4; j_gene: TRBJ1-4; d_gene: .; abundance: .; CDR3nt: TGTGCCAGCAGCCGCGCGGGGGTGGATGAAAAACTGTTTTTT; CDR3aa: CASSRAGVDEKLFF